This T cell receptor (beta chain) was identified during a study of cytomegalovirus exposure and HLA in healthy donors. Primers included in the PCR were 60 Vbeta and 13 Jbeta primers. Per the study methods: Per a later analysis, the number of unique TCR beta chains was some 75 million, of which 9 million to 14 million were shared. Repertoires were generated with immunoSEQ multiplex PCR, while TCRdb's copy carries only in-frame clones and drops some. V and J calls plus clone size are reproduced from that table; the DNA served to infer D and trimming. The sample contains tens of thousands of clones, approximately 86% of which appear only once. J was trimmed by 4 bases and V by 2 bases; bases with no gene match: 7. CDR3 length: 16 residues. From germline, CDR1 is LNHDA and CDR2 SQIVND (reference sequence).

This chain connects TRBV19 to TRBJ2-7; 11 bases agree with TRBD2. The clonotype comes from a middle-aged woman in good health and CMV-seropositive. Material: PBMCs. CDR3 coding DNA: TGTGCCAGTAGTATATCCCCGCTAGCGGGGGGTTACGAGCAGTACTTC. Translating it yields CASSISPLAGGYEQYF.